This T cell receptor (beta chain) originates from a study of blood T cell repertoires in COVID-19. Overall study: Acute-phase and convalescent COVID-19 samples originated in the United States, Italy and Spain. Sources were T cells, B-cell-depleted T cells, or PBMCs; the material itself was cDNA or gDNA.

The CDR3 runs to 15 residues. Trimming pared 4 bases from V and 3 bases from J, leaving 13 bases between. Germline CDR1 SGHRS, CDR2 YFSETQ. Original processing notes: Reference gene primer amplification gave nucleated cell count estimates. Assay used: immunoSEQ multiplex PCR; TCRdb lists only in-frame clones, some missing. For V, J and clone size, that table is used; D and trimming come from the DNA. The sample contains more than 50,000 clones, roughly 76% of which appear only once. The gene calls are TRBV5-1 and TRBJ2-2, with D perhaps TRBD1 (5 bases). The sample consisted of peripheral blood. This TCR was sampled from a woman aged 80 or over with acute or convalescent COVID-19. This CDR3 is CASSPLDTYTGELFF. CDR3 bases: TGCGCCAGCAGCCCGCTGGACACCTACACCGGGGAGCTGTTTTTT.